This T cell receptor beta chain comes out of a study of blood T cells in healthy people across ages (dated by TCRdb to about 2015). In terms of the full investigation: In model experiments, roughly one uniquely barcoded TCR beta cDNA molecule per two T cells was captured by template switching. Using the same blood draw, the study looked at two additional independent replicas of 1 million unique cDNA reads for two donors, one aged 18 to 30 and the other aged 80 or older. Donors of different ages were randomly distributed across sequencing lanes to avoid experimental bias. Using deep sequencing normalized with unique cDNA molecular identifiers, the study measured how TCR beta repertoire diversity changes with age. Donors were grouped into four age groups: young (average approximately 16 years), middle-aged (about 38), aged (around 66) and long-lived (around 80). Paper-wide results and their limitations: There was a strong correlation between observed TCR beta diversity and the percentage of naive T cells measured by flow cytometry. Conclusive comparison of naive and antigen-experienced compartments was prevented by the profiling of bulk unsorted PBMCs. Compared with the aged group, more naive CD4+ T cells, fewer expanded clones and increased TCR diversity were shown by the long-lived group, suggesting age selection. Estimates of total diversity from one million sequenced T cells were regarded as lower bounds and underestimates. As age increased, observed TCR beta diversity per million T cells dropped in a roughly linear way, and a significant reduction was already evident by age about 36. The CMV infection status of donors was not known, potentially confounding age-related changes in expanded clonotypes.

Library creation used 5' RACE. Data came from an Illumina HiSeq 2500. A second PCR of roughly 7 to 11 cycles was performed with a sample-barcoded 5' primer and a J-beta primer mix. Each TCR beta cDNA molecule received a unique molecular identifier from a template-switch 5' adaptor carrying 12 random nucleotides. Each sample yielded at least 3 million CDR3-containing paired-end reads. All of the RNA was converted into first-strand cDNA using the Mint cDNA synthesis kit, with a TRBC-specific oligonucleotide serving as the primer. All cDNA was treated with uracil-DNA glycosylase and then went through a first 18-cycle PCR with the universal primers M1SS and BC2_uni_R. The original methods were these. Normalization of each sample was performed by random selection of 1 million high-quality reads, each carrying a distinct molecular identifier. Instead of being binned into consensus sequences, reads that shared molecular identifiers were thrown out. CDR3 identification, clonotype clustering and error correction used MiTCR with a Q25 quality threshold and the strictest error-elimination algorithm. Lower-bound total TCR beta diversity was estimated with a nonparametric unseen species model using Euler transformation. TCRdb cleaned the public reads at Q25 with fastp, built clones with MiXCR and kept in-frame beta chains. Records with the same CDR3 protein are collapsed into one entry carrying the most frequent genes and DNA. V and J calls and clone size were set by TCRdb, not the authors. For this sample the table gives about 630,000 distinct CDR3 sequences, of which more than 20% were detected only once. 3% to 4.5% of the sample lies in the top ten.

Donors were a few dozen systemically healthy Caucasian individuals from Russia aged 6 to 90 years. Each donor gave approximately 9.3 milliliters of peripheral blood, collected into EDTA-treated Vacutainer tubes. Ficoll-Paque density-gradient centrifugation was used to isolate PBMCs, with at least 6 million per sample. Total RNA was extracted from PBMCs with Trizol reagent, with at least 5 micrograms obtained per sample. Naive CD45RAhigh/CD27high T cell percentages were measured by flow cytometry on a PBMC aliquot from every donor. From a lookup of the germline V gene (reference sequence), CDR1 and CDR2 are DFQATT and SNEGSKA. Trimmed from V: 1 base; trimmed from J: 4 bases; junction bases lacking a gene match: 4. The CDR3 has 15 amino acids, counting the end cysteine and phenylalanine. Only the CDR3 DNA is retained, 45 bases long and in frame from the first base. There are a few counts of this clonotype. What this receptor recognizes is not known. The sample holds no much larger clone one base away, and base qualities are not on file.

Sequencing input: blood. Recombination joined TRBV20-1 with TRBJ2-3, and 11 bases in between align with TRBD2. The clonotype originates from a man between 65 and 85 years old in good health. The nucleotide sequence reads as follows: TGCAGTGCTAGAGCGTTAGCGGGAGGGCCAGATACGCAGTATTTT. Its protein reads: CSARALAGGPDTQYF.